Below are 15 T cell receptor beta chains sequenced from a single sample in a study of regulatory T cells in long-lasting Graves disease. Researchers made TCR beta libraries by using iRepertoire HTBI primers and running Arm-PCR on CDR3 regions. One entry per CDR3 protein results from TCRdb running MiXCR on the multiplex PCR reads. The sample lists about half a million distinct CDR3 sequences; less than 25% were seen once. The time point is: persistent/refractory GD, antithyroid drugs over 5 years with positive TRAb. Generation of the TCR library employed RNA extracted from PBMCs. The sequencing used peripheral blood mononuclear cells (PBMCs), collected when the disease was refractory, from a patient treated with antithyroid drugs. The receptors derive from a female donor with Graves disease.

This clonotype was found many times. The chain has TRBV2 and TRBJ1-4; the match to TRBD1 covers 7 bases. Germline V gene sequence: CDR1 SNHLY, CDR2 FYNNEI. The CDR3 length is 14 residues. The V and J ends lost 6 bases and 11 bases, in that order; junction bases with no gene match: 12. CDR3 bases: TGTGCCAGCAGGGCCGAGACAGGGACGAATAAACTGTTTTTT. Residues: CASRAETGTNKLFF. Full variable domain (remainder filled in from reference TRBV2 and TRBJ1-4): EPEVTQTPSHQVTQMGQEVILRCVPISNHLYFYWYRQILGQKVEFLVSFYNNEISEKSEIFDDQFSVERPDGSNFTLKIRSTKLEDSAMYFCASRAETGTNKLFFGSGTQLSVL.

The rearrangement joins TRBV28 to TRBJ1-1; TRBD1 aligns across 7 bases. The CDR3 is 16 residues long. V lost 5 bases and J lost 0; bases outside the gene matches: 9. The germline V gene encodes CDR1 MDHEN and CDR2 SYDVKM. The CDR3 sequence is CASSPIMGQMNTEAFF. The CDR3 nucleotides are TGTGCCAGCAGTCCGATCATGGGACAGATGAACACTGAAGCTTTCTTT.

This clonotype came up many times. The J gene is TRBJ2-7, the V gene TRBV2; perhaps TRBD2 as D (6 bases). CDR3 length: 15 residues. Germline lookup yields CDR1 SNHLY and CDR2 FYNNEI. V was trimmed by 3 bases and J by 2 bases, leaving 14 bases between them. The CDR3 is CASSDPSGPTYEQYF. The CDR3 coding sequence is TGTGCCAGCAGTGATCCCAGCGGGCCAACCTACGAGCAGTACTTC. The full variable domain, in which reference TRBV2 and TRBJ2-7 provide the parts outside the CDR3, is EPEVTQTPSHQVTQMGQEVILRCVPISNHLYFYWYRQILGQKVEFLVSFYNNEISEKSEIFDDQFSVERPDGSNFTLKIRSTKLEDSAMYFCASSDPSGPTYEQYFGPGTRLTVT.

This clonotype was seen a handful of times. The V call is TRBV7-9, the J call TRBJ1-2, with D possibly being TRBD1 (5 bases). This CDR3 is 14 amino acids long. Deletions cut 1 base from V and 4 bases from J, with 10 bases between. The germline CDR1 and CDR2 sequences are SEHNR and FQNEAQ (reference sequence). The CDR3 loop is CASSLDGASYGYTF. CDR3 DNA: TGTGCCAGCAGCTTAGACGGGGCGAGCTATGGCTACACCTTC.

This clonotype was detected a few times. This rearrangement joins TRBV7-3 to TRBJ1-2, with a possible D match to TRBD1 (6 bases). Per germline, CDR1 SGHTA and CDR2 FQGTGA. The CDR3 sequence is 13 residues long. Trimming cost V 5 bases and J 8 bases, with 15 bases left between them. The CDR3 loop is CASSPRTQGGYTF. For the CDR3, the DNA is TGTGCCAGCAGCCCCCGTACACAGGGCGGCTACACCTTC.

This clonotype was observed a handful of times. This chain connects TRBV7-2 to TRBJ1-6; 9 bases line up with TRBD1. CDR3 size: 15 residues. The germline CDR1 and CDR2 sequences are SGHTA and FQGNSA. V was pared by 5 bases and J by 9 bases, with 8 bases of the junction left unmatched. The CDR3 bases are TGTGCCAGCAGCATCGGACAGGGGAACGTTTCACCCCTCCACTTT. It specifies CASSIGQGNVSPLHF.

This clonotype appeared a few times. CDR3 DNA sequence: TGTGCCAGCAGCTTCTTAGCGGTGGGACTAGCGGCTCCGAACTACGAGCAGTACTTC. Translating gives CASSFLAVGLAAPNYEQYF. The rearrangement joins TRBV7-8 to TRBJ2-7; 11 nucleotides match TRBD2. The CDR3 covers 19 residues. With 3 bases clipped from V and 3 bases from J, the junction kept 16 bases outside the gene matches. Germline assignment: CDR1 SGHVS and CDR2 FQNEAQ.

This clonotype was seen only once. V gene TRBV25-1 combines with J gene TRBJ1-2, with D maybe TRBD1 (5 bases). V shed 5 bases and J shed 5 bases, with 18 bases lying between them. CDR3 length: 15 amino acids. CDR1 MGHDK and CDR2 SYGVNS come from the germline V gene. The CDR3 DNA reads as TGTGCCAGCAGTTTCCGGGGTCGCGGGGGGTATGGCTACACCTTC. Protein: CASSFRGRGGYGYTF.

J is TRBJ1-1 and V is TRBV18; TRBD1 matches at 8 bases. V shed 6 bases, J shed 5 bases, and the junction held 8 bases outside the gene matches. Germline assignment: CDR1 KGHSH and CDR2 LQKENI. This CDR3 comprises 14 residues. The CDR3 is CASSPGTGLTEAFF. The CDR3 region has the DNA TGTGCCAGCTCCCCTGGGACAGGTTTGACTGAAGCTTTCTTT.

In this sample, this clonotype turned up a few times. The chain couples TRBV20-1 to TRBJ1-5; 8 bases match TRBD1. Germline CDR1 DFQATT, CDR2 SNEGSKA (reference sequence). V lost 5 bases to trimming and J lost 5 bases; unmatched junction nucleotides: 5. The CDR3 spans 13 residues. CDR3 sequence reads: CSAGQGGHQPQHF. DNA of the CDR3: TGCAGTGCTGGACAGGGTGGCCATCAGCCCCAGCATTTT.

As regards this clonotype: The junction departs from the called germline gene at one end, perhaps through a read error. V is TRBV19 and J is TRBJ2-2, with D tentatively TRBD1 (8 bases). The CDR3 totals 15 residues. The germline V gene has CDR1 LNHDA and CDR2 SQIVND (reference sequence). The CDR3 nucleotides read TGTGCCGGTAGTACCCGGACAGGGAGGGACGGGGAGCTGTTTTTT. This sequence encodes CAGSTRTGRDGELFF. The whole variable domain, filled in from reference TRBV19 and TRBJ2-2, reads DGGITQSPKYLFRKEGQNVTLSCEQNLNHDAMYWYRQDPGQGLRLIYYSQIVNDFQKGDIAEGYSVSREKKESFPLTVTSAQKNPTAFYLCAGSTRTGRDGELFFGEGSRLTVL.

Written as DNA, the CDR3 is TGCGCCAGCAGCCAAGAATGGAGGCAGGGCGGCTATGGCTACACCTTC. Translated: CASSQEWRQGGYGYTF. The chain uses TRBV4-1 and TRBJ1-2; maybe TRBD1 (5 bases). Germline CDR1 is MGHRA and CDR2 is YSYEKL. Trimming cost V 0 bases and J 4 bases, with 15 bases left between them. This CDR3 spans 16 amino acids.

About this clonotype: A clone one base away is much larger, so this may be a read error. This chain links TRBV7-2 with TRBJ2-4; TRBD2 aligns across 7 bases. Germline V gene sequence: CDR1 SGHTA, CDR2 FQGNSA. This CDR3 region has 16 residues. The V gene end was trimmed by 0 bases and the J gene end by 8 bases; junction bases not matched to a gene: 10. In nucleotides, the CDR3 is TGTGCCAGCAGCTTAGCGAGCGGCGGGGGTGGTGACATTCAGTACTTC. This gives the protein CASSLASGGGGDIQYF.

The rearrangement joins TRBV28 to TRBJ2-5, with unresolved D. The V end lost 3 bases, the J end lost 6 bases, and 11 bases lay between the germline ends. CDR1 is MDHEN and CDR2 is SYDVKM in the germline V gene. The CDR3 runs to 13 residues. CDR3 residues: CASSLGRAQTQYF. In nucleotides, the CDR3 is TGTGCCAGCAGTTTGGGTAGGGCCCAGACCCAGTACTTC. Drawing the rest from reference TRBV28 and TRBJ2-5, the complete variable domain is DVKVTQSSRYLVKRTGEKVFLECVQDMDHENMFWYRQDPGLGLRLIYFSYDVKMKEKGDIPEGYSVSREKKERFSLILESASTNQTSMYLCASSLGRAQTQYFGPGTRLLVL.

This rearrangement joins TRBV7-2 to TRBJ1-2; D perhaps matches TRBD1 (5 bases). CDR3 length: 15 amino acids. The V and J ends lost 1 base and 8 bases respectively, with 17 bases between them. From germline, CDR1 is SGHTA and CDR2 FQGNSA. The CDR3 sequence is CASSLDFGAQRGYTF. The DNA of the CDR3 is TGTGCCAGCAGCTTAGATTTTGGGGCCCAGAGGGGCTACACCTTC.